A selection of T cell receptor beta chains follows, all from one sample in a study of T-cell reconstitution after alpha-beta-depleted transplantation in children. TCRdb used MiXCR to reprocess the PCR reads, holding one entry per CDR3 protein. The table lists roughly 500,000 distinct CDR3 sequences, more than 9% of them singletons, with about 2.1% in the top ten. Here the sequenced sample was PBMCs, taken before TCRalphabeta/CD19-depleted stem cell transplant. The source is a child aged 2-15 years with inherited bone marrow failure, due to receive a stem cell transplant. Each CDR3 is given with its conserved first and last residue. The D gene is left open where the match is weak. The size field is filled for only some rows; it gives once, few, many or a size class.

d_call: .; clone_size: .; j_call: TRBJ2-7; v_call: TRBV6-1; cdr3_aa: CASSEGPEQYF; cdr3_nt: TGTGCCAGCAGTGAAGGCCCCGAGCAGTACTTC
d_call: TRBD2; clone_size: many; j_call: TRBJ2-1; v_call: TRBV20-1; cdr3_aa: CSARGGSSYNEQFF; cdr3_nt: TGCAGTGCTAGGGGCGGGAGCTCCTACAATGAGCAGTTCTTC
d_call: .; clone_size: many; j_call: TRBJ2-2; v_call: TRBV30; cdr3_aa: CAWSIGDAGELFF; cdr3_nt: TGTGCCTGGAGTATTGGGGATGCCGGGGAGCTGTTTTTT
d_call: .; clone_size: .; j_call: TRBJ1-5; v_call: TRBV7-9; cdr3_aa: CASSRGGTNQPQHF; cdr3_nt: TGTGCCAGCAGCCGGGGGGGAACCAATCAGCCCCAGCATTTT
d_call: .; clone_size: many; j_call: TRBJ2-5; v_call: TRBV7-2; cdr3_aa: CASSYNRVQETQYF; cdr3_nt: TGTGCCAGCAGCTACAACAGGGTCCAAGAGACCCAGTACTTC
d_call: .; clone_size: many; j_call: TRBJ2-5; v_call: TRBV5-1; cdr3_aa: CASSPDRETQYF; cdr3_nt: TGCGCCAGCAGCCCGGACCGGGAGACCCAGTACTTC
d_call: TRBD1; clone_size: many; j_call: TRBJ2-5; v_call: TRBV29-1; cdr3_aa: CSVEKQRWDRGPETQYF; cdr3_nt: TGCAGCGTTGAAAAACAACGGTGGGACAGGGGGCCAGAGACCCAGTACTTC
d_call: .; clone_size: .; j_call: TRBJ2-4; v_call: TRBV9; cdr3_aa: CASSPDDSANIQYF; cdr3_nt: TGTGCCAGCAGCCCGGACGACTCAGCAAACATTCAGTACTTC
d_call: .; clone_size: many; j_call: TRBJ2-1; v_call: TRBV29-1; cdr3_aa: CSVNPTRGEQFF; cdr3_nt: TGCAGCGTTAATCCAACCAGGGGTGAGCAGTTCTTC
d_call: .; clone_size: many; j_call: TRBJ1-1; v_call: TRBV27; cdr3_aa: CASSLSDSLMNTEAFF; cdr3_nt: TGTGCCAGCAGTTTATCGGACAGCTTAATGAACACTGAAGCTTTCTTT
d_call: .; clone_size: .; j_call: TRBJ2-6; v_call: TRBV6-5; cdr3_aa: CASSYSVPGGANVLTF; cdr3_nt: TGTGCCAGCAGTTACTCGGTTCCGGGGGGGGCCAACGTCCTGACTTTC
d_call: TRBD1; clone_size: .; j_call: TRBJ1-6; v_call: TRBV4-3; cdr3_aa: CASSQVDRGLDSPLHF; cdr3_nt: TGCGCCAGCAGCCAAGTCGACAGGGGGCTCGATTCACCCCTCCACTTT
d_call: TRBD1; clone_size: few; j_call: TRBJ2-2; v_call: TRBV12-3/TRBV12-4; cdr3_aa: CASRSSDRETTGELFF; cdr3_nt: TGTGCCAGCAGATCCTCGGACAGGGAGACCACCGGGGAGCTGTTTTTT
d_call: .; clone_size: few; j_call: TRBJ2-1; v_call: TRBV19; cdr3_aa: CASSIWAGEPGEQFF; cdr3_nt: TGTGCCAGTAGTATTTGGGCAGGGGAACCGGGTGAGCAGTTCTTC
d_call: TRBD1; clone_size: many; j_call: TRBJ2-7; v_call: TRBV6-1; cdr3_aa: CASSRRTGGLQPYEQYF; cdr3_nt: TGTGCCAGCAGTCGCCGGACAGGGGGTCTTCAGCCCTACGAGCAGTACTTC
d_call: .; clone_size: many; j_call: TRBJ2-7; v_call: TRBV7-9; cdr3_aa: CASTPARRYEQYF; cdr3_nt: TGTGCCAGCACTCCGGCCAGGCGCTACGAGCAGTACTTC
d_call: TRBD2; clone_size: many; j_call: TRBJ2-1; v_call: TRBV20-1; cdr3_aa: CSADALAGVSIYNEQFF; cdr3_nt: TGCAGTGCTGACGCCCTAGCGGGAGTGTCCATATACAATGAGCAGTTCTTC
d_call: TRBD2; clone_size: many; j_call: TRBJ2-1; v_call: TRBV4-1; cdr3_aa: CASSQEGLAGWYEQFF; cdr3_nt: TGCGCCAGCAGCCAAGAGGGACTAGCGGGTTGGTATGAGCAGTTCTTC
d_call: .; clone_size: .; j_call: TRBJ2-7; v_call: TRBV20-1; cdr3_aa: CSALTTVAYEQYF; cdr3_nt: TGCAGTGCTCTAACGACAGTCGCCTACGAGCAGTACTTC
d_call: .; clone_size: many; j_call: TRBJ1-3; v_call: TRBV5-1; cdr3_aa: CASSLVYGSGNTIYF; cdr3_nt: TGCGCCAGCAGCTTGGTTTATGGATCTGGAAACACCATATATTTT
d_call: .; clone_size: .; j_call: TRBJ2-7; v_call: TRBV19; cdr3_aa: CASSIVGGGSYEQYF; cdr3_nt: TGTGCCAGTAGTATAGTAGGGGGGGGCTCCTACGAGCAGTACTTC
d_call: TRBD2; clone_size: many; j_call: TRBJ2-1; v_call: TRBV10-3; cdr3_aa: CAISAGTNNEQFF; cdr3_nt: TGTGCCATCAGTGCCGGGACTAACAATGAGCAGTTCTTC
d_call: .; clone_size: many; j_call: TRBJ1-5; v_call: TRBV5-6; cdr3_aa: CASSLAGPKPYSNQPQHF; cdr3_nt: TGTGCCAGCAGCTTGGCGGGCCCCAAGCCTTATAGCAATCAGCCCCAGCATTTT
d_call: TRBD2; clone_size: many; j_call: TRBJ2-3; v_call: TRBV7-8; cdr3_aa: CASQFRAGYTDTQYF; cdr3_nt: TGTGCCAGTCAGTTCAGAGCGGGATACACAGATACGCAGTATTTT
d_call: .; clone_size: many; j_call: TRBJ2-1; v_call: TRBV6-1; cdr3_aa: CATLDRISYNEQFF; cdr3_nt: TGTGCCACCTTAGACAGGATCTCCTACAATGAGCAGTTCTTC